This T cell receptor (beta chain) was recovered during a study of blood T cell repertoires in COVID-19. Background on the study: Researchers got acute and convalescent COVID-19 samples from the United States, Italy and Spain. PBMCs, B-cell-depleted T cells, or T cells were the source of the cDNA or gDNA that made up the material.

Seattle researchers signed up patients amid active infection and tracked them longitudinally. Per the original data handling: Amplified reference gene primers provided the basis for estimating nucleated cell counts. Sequencing used immunoSEQ multiplex PCR; TCRdb keeps in-frame clones, though not all of them. V, J and clone size derive from that table, while D and trimming were established from the DNA sequence. The repertoire has hundreds of thousands of clones, 92% of them found once; the top ten carry around 0.84%. The CDR3 is 15 residues long. Between the trimmed V and J ends, which lost 3 bases and 3 bases, there was a span of 14 bases. CDR1 and CDR2 from the germline V gene are MNHEY and SMNVEV (reference sequence).

The chain links TRBV27 to TRBJ1-2; tentatively, D is TRBD1 (5 bases). This TCR came from a man aged 55-75 years with COVID-19, enrolled during active disease. The sample comprised peripheral blood. CDR3 loop: CASSFQGGVHYGYTF. The CDR3, as DNA: TGTGCCAGCAGTTTCCAGGGCGGCGTACACTATGGCTACACCTTC.